The T cell receptor beta chain under discussion was sequenced for a study of T cell repertoires in cytomegalovirus infection. The trim removed 5 bases at V and 5 bases at J, leaving 9 bases unmatched. Germline V gene lookup returns CDR1 SGHTA and CDR2 FQGNSA. This CDR3 contains 15 residues. The sample holds many counts of this clonotype. The antigen is undetermined. TCRdb reprocessed the reads via MiXCR and lists one record per CDR3 protein. This sample has a few hundred thousand distinct CDR3 sequences, with roughly 43% found just once. Material: cultured PBMCs, obtained from culture after CMV antigen stimulation. The chain joins TRBV7-2 to TRBJ2-1; 7 bases fit TRBD2. This receptor was obtained from a human donor in good health (CMV status not recorded). Some clones in this sample may be carry-over from other donors' samples. In nucleotides, the CDR3 is TGTGCCAGCAGCCCCACTAGCGTCTTGAACAATGAGCAGTTCTTC. Residues: CASSPTSVLNNEQFF.